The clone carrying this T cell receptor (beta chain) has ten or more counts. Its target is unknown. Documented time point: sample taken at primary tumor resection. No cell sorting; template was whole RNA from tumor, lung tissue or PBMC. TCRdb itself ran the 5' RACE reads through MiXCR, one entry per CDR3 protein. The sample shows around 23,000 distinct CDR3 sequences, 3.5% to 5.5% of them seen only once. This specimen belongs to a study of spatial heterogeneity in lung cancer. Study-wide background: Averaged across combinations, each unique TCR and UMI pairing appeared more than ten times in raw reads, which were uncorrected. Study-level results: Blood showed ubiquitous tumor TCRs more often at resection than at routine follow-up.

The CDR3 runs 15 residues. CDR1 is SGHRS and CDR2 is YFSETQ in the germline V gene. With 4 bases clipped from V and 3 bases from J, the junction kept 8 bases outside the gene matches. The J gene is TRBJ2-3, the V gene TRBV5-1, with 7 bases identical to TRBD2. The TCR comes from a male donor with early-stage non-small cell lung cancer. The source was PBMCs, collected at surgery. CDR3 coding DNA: TGCGCCAGCAGCACGACTAGCACTGGAACAGATACGCAGTATTTT. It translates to CASSTTSTGTDTQYF.